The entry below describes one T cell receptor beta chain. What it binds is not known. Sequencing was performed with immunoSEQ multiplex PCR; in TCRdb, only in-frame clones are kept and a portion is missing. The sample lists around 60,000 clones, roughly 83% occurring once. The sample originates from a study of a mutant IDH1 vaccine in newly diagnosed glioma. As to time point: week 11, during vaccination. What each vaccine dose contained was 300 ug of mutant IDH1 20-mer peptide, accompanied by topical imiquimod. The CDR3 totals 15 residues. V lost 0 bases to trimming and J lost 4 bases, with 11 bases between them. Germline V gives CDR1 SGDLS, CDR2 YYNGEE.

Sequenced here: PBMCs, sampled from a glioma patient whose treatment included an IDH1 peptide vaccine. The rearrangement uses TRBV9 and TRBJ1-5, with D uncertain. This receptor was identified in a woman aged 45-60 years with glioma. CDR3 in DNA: TGTGCCAGCAGCGTAGAGGGCCGGGGAAATCAGCCCCAGCATTTT. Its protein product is CASSVEGRGNQPQHF.